The clone carrying this TCR beta chain was seen ten or more times. No antigen is known for it. The data derive from a study of identical twins. Overall study results and limits: Sharing of beta out-of-frame sequences by twins showed a weaker excess.

Each donor was a healthy Caucasian. Each CDR3 protein gets one entry after TCRdb re-called the 5' RACE reads with MiXCR. The data show roughly 350,000 distinct CDR3 sequences, with roughly 9% seen just once and approximately 8.9% held by the top ten. CDR1 is MNHEY and CDR2 is SVGEGT in the germline V gene. The CDR3 consists of 14 residues. Trimming took 0 bases from V and 6 from J, leaving 10 bases between them. V gene TRBV6-2 or TRBV6-3 combines with J gene TRBJ2-3; D gene unclear. What was sequenced was naive T cells sorted from blood. The source is a woman in her 50s in good health. CDR3 amino acids: CASSYSRGPDTQYF. CDR3 sequence (DNA): TGTGCCAGCAGTTACTCGAGAGGCCCGGATACGCAGTATTTT.